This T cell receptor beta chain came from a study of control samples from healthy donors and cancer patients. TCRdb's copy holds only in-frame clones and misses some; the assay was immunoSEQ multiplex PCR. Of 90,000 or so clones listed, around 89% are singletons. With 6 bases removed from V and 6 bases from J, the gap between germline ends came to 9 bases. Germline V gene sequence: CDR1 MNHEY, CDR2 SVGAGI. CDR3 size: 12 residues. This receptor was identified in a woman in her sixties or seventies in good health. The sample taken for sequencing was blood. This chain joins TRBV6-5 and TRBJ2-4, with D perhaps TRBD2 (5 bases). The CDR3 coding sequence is TGTGCCAGCAGCCCCACTAGAAACATTCAGTACTTC. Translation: CASSPTRNIQYF.